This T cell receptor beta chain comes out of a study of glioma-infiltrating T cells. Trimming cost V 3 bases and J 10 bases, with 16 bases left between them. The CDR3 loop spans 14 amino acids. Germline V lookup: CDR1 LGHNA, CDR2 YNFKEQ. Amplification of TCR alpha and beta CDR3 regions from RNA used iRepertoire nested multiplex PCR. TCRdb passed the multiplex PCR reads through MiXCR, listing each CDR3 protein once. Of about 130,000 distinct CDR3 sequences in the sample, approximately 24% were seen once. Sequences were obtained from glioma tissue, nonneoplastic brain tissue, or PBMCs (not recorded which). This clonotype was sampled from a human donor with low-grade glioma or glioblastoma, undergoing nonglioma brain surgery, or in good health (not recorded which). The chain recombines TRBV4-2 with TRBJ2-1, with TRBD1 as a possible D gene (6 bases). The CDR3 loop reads CASSQGQRPPEQFF. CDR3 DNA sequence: TGTGCCAGCAGCCAGGGACAACGGCCCCCAGAGCAGTTCTTC.